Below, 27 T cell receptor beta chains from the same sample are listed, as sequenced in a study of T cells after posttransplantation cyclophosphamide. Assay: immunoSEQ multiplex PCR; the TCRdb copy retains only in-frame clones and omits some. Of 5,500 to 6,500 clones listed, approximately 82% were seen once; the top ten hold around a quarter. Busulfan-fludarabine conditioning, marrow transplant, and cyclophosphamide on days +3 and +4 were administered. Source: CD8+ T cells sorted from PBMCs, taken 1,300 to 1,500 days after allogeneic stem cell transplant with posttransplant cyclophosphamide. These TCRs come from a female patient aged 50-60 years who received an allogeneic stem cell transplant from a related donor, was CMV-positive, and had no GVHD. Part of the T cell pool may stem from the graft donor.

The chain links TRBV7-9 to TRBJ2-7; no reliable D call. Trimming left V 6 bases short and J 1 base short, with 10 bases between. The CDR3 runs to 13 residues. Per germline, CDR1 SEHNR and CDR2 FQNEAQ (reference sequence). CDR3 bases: TGTGCCAGCAGTCAATCTGAGTCCTACGAGCAGTACTTC. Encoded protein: CASSQSESYEQYF.

As DNA, the CDR3 is TGTGCCAGCACCCGGACAGTCTTGAACACTGAAGCTTTCTTT. It yields the protein CASTRTVLNTEAFF. V usage is TRBV6-1 and J usage is TRBJ1-1; a weak D match, TRBD1 (6 bases). The V and J ends lost 7 bases and 0 bases respectively, with 12 bases between them. CDR1 and CDR2 (germline): MNHNS, SASEGT. This CDR3 contains 14 residues.

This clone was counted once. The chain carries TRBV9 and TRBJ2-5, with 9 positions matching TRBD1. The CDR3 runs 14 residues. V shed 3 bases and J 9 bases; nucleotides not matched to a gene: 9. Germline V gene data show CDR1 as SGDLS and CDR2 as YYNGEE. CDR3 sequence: CASSARDRANPQYF. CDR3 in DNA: TGTGCCAGCAGCGCCCGGGACAGGGCGAATCCCCAGTACTTC. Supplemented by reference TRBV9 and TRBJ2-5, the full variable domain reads DSGVTQTPKHLITATGQRVTLRCSPRSGDLSVYWYQQSLDQGLQFLIQYYNGEERAKGNILERFSAQQFPDLHSELNLSSLELGDSALYFCASSARDRANPQYFGPGTRLLVL.

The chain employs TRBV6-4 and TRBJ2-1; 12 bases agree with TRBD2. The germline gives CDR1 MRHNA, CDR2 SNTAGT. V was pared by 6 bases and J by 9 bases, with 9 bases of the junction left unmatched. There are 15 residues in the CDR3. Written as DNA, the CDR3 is TGTGCCAGCAGCGCCCTAGCGGGAGGGCGGTTTGAGCAGTTCTTC. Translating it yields CASSALAGGRFEQFF.

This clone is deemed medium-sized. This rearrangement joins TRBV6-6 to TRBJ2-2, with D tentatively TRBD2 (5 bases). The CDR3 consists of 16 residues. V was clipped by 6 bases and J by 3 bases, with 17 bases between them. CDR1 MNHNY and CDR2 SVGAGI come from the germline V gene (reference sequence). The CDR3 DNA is TGTGCCAGCAGCCCCCCATCGACGGGGTACACCGGGGAGCTGTTTTTT. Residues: CASSPPSTGYTGELFF.

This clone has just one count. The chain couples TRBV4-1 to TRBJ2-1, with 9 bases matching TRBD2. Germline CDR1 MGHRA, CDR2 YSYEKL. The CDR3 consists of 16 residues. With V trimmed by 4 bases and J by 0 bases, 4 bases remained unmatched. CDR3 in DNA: TGCGCCAGCAGCCCCTATAGCGGGAGCTCCTACAATGAGCAGTTCTTC. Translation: CASSPYSGSSYNEQFF.

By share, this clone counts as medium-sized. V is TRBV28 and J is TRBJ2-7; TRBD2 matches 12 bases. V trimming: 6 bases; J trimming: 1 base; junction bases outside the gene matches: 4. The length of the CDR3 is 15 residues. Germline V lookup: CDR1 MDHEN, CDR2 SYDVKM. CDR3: CASSPGLAGSYEQYF. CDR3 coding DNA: TGTGCCAGCAGCCCAGGACTAGCGGGATCCTACGAGCAGTACTTC. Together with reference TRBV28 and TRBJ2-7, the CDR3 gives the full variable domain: DVKVTQSSRYLVKRTGEKVFLECVQDMDHENMFWYRQDPGLGLRLIYFSYDVKMKEKGDIPEGYSVSREKKERFSLILESASTNQTSMYLCASSPGLAGSYEQYFGPGTRLTVT.

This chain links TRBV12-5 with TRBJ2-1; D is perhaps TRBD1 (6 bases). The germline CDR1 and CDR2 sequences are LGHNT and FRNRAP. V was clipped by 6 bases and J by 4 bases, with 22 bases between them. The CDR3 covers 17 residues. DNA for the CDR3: TGTGCTAGTGGCTTCCACCTGGGGGCGGGCCCATACAATGAGCAGTTCTTC. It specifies CASGFHLGAGPYNEQFF. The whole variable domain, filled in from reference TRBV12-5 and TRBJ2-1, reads DARVTQTPRHKVTEMGQEVTMRCQPILGHNTVFWYRQTMMQGLELLAYFRNRAPLDDSGMPKDRFSAEMPDATLATLKIQPSEPRDSAVYFCASGFHLGAGPYNEQFFGPGTRLTVL.

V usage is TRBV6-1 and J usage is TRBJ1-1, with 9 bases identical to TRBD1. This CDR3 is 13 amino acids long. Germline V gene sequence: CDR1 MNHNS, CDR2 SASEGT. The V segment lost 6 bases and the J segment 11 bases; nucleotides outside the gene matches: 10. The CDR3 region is CASSTGGEKLAFF. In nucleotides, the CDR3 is TGTGCCAGCAGCACAGGGGGCGAAAAGTTGGCTTTCTTT.

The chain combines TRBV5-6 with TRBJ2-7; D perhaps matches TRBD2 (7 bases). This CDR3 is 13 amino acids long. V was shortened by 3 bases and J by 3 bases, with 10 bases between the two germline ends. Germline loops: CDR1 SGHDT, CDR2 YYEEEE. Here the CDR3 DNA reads TGTGCCAGCAGCTCGGGGGGCATCTACGAGCAGTACTTC. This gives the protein CASSSGGIYEQYF.

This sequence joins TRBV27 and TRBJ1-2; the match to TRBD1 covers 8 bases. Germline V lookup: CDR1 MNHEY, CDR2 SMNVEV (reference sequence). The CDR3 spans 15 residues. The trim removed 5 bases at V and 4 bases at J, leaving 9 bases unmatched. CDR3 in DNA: TGTGCCAGCAGTCTCCGGACAGGGAGTGTCTATGGCTACACCTTC. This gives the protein CASSLRTGSVYGYTF.

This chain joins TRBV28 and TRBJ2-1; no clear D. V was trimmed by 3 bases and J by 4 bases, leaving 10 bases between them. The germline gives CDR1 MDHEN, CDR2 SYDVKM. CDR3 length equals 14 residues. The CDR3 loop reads CASSFRPGYNEQFF. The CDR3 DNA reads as TGTGCCAGCAGTTTTCGGCCAGGATACAATGAGCAGTTCTTC.

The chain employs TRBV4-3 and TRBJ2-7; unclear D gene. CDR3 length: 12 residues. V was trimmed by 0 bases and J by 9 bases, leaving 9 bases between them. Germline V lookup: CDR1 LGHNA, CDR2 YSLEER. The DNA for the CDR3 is TGCGCCAGCAGCCAAGATCACGTCGGGCAGTACTTC. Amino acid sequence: CASSQDHVGQYF.

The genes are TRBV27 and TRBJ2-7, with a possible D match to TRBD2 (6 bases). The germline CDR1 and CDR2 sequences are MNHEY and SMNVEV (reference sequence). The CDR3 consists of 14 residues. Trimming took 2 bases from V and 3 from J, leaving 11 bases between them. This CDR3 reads CASSLAGRIYEQYF. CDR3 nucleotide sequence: TGTGCCAGCAGTTTAGCTGGGAGGATCTACGAGCAGTACTTC.

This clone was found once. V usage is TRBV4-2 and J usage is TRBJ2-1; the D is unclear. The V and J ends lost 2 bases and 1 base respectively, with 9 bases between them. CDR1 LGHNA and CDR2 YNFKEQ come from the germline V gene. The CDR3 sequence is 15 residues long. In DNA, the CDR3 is TGTGCCAGCAGCCAAATGGGCGCTTCCTACAATGAGCAGTTCTTC. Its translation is CASSQMGASYNEQFF.

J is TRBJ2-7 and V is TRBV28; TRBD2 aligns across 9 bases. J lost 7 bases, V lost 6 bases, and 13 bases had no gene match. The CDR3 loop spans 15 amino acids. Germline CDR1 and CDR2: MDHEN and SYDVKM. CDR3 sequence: CASRGEREVPWEQYF. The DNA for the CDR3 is TGTGCCAGCAGGGGGGAGCGGGAGGTCCCTTGGGAGCAGTACTTC.

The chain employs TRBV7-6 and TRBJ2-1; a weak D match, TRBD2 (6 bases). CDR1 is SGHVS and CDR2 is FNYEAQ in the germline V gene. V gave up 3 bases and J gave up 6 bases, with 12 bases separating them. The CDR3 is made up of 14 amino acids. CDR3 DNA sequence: TGTGCCAGCAGCTTCCCGGGACTTCCCAATGAGCAGTTCTTC. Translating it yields CASSFPGLPNEQFF.

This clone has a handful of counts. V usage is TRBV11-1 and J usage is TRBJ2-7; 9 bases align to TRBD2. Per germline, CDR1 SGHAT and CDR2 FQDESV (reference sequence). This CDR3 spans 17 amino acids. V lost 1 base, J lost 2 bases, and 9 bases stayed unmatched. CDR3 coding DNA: TGTGCCAGCAGCTTAGGTAGGAGCGGGAGGCCGACCTACGAGCAGTACTTC. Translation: CASSLGRSGRPTYEQYF.

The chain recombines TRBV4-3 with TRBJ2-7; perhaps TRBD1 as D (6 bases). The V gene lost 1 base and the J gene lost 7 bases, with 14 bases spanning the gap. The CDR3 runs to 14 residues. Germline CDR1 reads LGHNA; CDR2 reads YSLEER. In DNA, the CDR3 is TGCGCCAGCAGCCAAGTCACAGGGTCGAGGGAGCAGTACTTC. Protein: CASSQVTGSREQYF.

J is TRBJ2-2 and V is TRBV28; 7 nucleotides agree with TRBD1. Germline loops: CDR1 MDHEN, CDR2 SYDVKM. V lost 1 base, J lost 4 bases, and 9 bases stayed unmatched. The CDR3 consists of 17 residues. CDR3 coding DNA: TGTGCCAGCAGTTTATTCAGGGGGTACGATGGCACCGGGGAGCTGTTTTTT. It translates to CASSLFRGYDGTGELFF.

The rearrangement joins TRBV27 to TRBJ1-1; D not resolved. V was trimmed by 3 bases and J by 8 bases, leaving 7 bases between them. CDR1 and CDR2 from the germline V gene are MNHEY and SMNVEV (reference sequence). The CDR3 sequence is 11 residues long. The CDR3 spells CASSLGREAFF. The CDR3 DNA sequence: TGTGCCAGCAGTTTGGGCAGAGAAGCTTTCTTT.

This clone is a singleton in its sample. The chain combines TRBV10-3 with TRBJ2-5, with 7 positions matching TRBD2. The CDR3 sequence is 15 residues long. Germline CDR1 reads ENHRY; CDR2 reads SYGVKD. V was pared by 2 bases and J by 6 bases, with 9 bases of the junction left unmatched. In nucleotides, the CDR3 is TGTGCCATCAGTGAGCTGAAGGGCGGGGGTAAGACCCAGTACTTC. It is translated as CAISELKGGGKTQYF.

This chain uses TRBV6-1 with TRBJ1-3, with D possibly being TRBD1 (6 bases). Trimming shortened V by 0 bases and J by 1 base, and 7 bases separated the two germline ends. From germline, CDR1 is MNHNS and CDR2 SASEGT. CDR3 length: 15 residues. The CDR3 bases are TGTGCCAGCAGTGAAGCGGGGGCGTCTGGAAACACCATATATTTT. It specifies CASSEAGASGNTIYF.

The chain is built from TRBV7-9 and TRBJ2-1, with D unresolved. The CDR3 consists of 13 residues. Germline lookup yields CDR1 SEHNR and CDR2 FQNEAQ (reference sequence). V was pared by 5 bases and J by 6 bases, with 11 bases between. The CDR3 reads CASSPRLFNEQFF. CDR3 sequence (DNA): TGTGCCAGCAGCCCGCGACTTTTCAATGAGCAGTTCTTC.

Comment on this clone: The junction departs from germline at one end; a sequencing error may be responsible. CDR3 residues: CARSLMDSNQPRHF. In DNA, the CDR3 is TGTGCCAGGAGTTTAATGGATAGCAATCAGCCCCGACATTTT. This sequence joins TRBV28 and TRBJ1-5; D remains ambiguous. CDR1 and CDR2 (germline): MDHEN, SYDVKM. The CDR3 extends over 14 amino acids.

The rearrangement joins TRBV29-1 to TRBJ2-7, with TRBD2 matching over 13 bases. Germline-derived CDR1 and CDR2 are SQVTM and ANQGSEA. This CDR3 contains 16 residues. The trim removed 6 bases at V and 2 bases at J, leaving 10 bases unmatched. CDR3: CSVNRGLAGLTYEQYF. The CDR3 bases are TGCAGCGTCAACAGGGGACTAGCGGGGCTTACCTACGAGCAGTACTTC.

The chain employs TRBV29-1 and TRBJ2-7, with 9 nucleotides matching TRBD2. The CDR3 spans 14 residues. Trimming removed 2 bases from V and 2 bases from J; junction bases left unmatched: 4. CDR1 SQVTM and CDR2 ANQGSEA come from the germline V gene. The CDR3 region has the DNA TGCAGCGTTGAACTGCGGGAGGGCCCCTACGAGCAGTACTTC. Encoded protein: CSVELREGPYEQYF.